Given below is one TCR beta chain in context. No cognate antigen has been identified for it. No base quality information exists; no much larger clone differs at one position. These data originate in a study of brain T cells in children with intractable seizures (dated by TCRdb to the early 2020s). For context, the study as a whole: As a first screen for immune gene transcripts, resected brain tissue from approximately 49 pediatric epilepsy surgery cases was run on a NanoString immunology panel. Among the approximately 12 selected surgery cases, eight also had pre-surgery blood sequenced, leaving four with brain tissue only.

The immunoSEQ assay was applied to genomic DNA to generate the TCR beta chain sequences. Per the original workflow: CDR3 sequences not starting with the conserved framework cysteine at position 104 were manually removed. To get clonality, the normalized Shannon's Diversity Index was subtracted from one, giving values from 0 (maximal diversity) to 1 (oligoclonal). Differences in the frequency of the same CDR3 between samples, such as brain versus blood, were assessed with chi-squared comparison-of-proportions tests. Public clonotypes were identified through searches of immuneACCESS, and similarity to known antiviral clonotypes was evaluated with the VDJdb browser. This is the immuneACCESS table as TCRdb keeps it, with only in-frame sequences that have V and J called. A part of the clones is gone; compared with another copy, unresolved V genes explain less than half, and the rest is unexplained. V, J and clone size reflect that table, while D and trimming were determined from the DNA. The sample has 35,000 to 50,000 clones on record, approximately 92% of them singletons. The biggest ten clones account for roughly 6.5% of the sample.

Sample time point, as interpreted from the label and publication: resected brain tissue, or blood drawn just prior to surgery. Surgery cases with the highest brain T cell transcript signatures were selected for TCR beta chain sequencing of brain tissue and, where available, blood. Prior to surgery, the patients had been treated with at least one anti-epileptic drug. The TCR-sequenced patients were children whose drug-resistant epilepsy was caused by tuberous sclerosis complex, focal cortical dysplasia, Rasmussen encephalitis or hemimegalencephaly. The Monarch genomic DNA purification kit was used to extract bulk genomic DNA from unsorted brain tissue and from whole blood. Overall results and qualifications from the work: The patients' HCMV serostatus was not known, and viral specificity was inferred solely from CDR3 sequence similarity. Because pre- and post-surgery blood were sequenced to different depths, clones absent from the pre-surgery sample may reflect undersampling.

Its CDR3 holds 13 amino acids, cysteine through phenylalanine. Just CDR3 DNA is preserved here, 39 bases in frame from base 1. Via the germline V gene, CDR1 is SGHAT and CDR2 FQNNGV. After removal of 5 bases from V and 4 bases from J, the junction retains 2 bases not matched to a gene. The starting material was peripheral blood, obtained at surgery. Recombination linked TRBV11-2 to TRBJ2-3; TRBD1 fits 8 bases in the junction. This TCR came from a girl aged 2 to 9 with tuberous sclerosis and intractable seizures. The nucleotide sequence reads TGTGCCAGCAGCCAGGACAGGGCAGATACGCAGTATTTT. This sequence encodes CASSQDRADTQYF.